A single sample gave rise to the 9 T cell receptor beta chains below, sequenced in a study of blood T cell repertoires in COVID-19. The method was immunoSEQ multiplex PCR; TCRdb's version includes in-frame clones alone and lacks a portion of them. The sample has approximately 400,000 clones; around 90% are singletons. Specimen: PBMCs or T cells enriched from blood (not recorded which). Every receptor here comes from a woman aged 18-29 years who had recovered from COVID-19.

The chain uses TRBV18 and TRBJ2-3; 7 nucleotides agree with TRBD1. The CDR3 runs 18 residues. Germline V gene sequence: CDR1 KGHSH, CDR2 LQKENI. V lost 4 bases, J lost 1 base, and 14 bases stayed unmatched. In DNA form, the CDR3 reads TGTGCCAGCTCACGTGACAGGGAAACGGTTCAGGGCACAGATACGCAGTATTTT. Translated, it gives CASSRDRETVQGTDTQYF. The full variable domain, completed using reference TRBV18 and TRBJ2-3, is NAGVMQNPRHLVRRRGQEARLRCSPMKGHSHVYWYRQLPEEGLKFMVYLQKENIIDESGMPKERFSAEFPKEGPSILRIQQVVRGDSAAYFCASSRDRETVQGTDTQYFGPGTRLTVL.

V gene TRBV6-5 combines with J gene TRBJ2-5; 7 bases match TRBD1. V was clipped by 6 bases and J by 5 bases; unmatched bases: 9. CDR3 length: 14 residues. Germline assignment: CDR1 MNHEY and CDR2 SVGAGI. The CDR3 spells CASRTGFESETQYF. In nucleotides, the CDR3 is TGTGCCAGCAGGACAGGGTTTGAGAGTGAGACCCAGTACTTC.

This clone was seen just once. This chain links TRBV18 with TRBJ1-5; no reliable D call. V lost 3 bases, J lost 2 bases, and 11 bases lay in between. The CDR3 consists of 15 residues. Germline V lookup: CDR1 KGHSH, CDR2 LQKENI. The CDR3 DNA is TGTGCCAGCTCACCCACCGGAGAGGGCAATCAGCCCCAGCATTTT. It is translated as CASSPTGEGNQPQHF.

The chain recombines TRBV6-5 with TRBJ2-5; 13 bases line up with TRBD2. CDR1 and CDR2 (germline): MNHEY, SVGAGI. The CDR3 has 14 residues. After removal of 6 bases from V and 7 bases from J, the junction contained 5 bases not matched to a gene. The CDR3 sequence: CASRLTSGGSTQYF. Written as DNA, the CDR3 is TGTGCCAGCAGGTTGACTAGCGGGGGGTCGACCCAGTACTTC.

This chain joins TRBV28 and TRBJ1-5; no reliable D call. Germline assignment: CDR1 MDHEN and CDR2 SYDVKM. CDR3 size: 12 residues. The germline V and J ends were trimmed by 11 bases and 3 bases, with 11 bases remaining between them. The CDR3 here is CASRLINQPQHF. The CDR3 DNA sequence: TGTGCCTCGCGTCTGATCAATCAGCCCCAGCATTTT.

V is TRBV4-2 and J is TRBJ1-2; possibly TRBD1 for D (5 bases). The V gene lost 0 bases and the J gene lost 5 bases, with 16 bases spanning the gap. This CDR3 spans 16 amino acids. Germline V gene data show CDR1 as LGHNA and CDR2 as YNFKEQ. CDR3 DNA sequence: TGTGCCAGCAGCCAAGACAGGGCTGGGTGGGCGTATGGCTACACCTTC. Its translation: CASSQDRAGWAYGYTF.

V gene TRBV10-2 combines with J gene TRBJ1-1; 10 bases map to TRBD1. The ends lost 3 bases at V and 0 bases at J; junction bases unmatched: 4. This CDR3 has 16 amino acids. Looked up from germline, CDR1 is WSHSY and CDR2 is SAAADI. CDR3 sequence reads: CASSEWGQGMNTEAFF. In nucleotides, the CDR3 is TGCGCCAGCAGTGAATGGGGACAGGGGATGAACACTGAAGCTTTCTTT.

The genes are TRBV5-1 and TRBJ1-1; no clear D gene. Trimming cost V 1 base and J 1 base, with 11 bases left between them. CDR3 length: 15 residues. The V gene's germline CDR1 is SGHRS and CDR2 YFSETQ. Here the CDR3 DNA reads TGCGCCAGCAGCTTGATATCAGCGCAGAACACTGAAGCTTTCTTT. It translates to CASSLISAQNTEAFF. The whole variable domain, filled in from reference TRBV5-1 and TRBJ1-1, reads KAGVTQTPRYLIKTRGQQVTLSCSPISGHRSVSWYQQTPGQGLQFLFEYFSETQRNKGNFPGRFSGRQFSNSRSEMNVSTLELGDSALYLCASSLISAQNTEAFFGQGTRLTVV.

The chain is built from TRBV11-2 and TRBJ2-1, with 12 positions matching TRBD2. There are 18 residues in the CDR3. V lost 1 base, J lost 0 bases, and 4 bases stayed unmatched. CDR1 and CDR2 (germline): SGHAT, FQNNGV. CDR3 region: CASSLVLAGGLSYNEQFF. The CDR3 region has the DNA TGTGCCAGCAGCTTAGTGCTAGCGGGGGGGCTCTCCTACAATGAGCAGTTCTTC.